A single sample gave rise to the 6 T cell receptor beta chains below, sequenced in a study of radiotherapy plus CTLA-4 blockade in lung cancer. The table came from immunoSEQ multiplex PCR; TCRdb's copy has only in-frame clones and leaves some out. The data hold over 70,000 clones, with approximately 83% observed a single time. The material was peripheral blood, obtained from a patient treated with radiotherapy plus ipilimumab. The source is a human donor with non-small cell lung cancer who had a partial response to radiotherapy plus ipilimumab.

The chain carries TRBV4-2 and TRBJ2-4, with D possibly being TRBD1 (6 bases). Germline-derived CDR1 and CDR2 are LGHNA and YNFKEQ. The CDR3 runs to 16 residues. The V end lost 0 bases, the J end lost 7 bases, and 16 bases lay between the germline ends. CDR3 coding DNA: TGTGCCAGCAGCCAAGATCCACAGGGATTCCGGAACATTCAGTACTTC. It codes for CASSQDPQGFRNIQYF.

The CDR3, as DNA: TGTGCCAGCAGCTCCTATAACAGGGGAGGTGAGCAGTACGTC. Encoded protein: CASSSYNRGGEQYV. The rearrangement links TRBV28 to TRBJ2-7; perhaps TRBD1 as D (7 bases). The germline V gene encodes CDR1 MDHEN and CDR2 SYDVKM. The V end lost 6 bases, the J end lost 7 bases, and 19 bases lay between the germline ends. The CDR3 spans 14 residues.

The V and J genes are TRBV7-2 and TRBJ1-5; the D gene is possibly TRBD1 (5 bases). This CDR3 has 16 residues. Trimming left V 4 bases short and J 7 bases short, with 20 bases between. The germline gives CDR1 SGHTA, CDR2 FQGNSA. The CDR3, as DNA: TGTGCCAGCAGCTCAGAGGGAGGGGTTGGAGGGCAGCCCCAGCATTTT. It encodes CASSSEGGVGGQPQHF. Full variable domain (missing parts from reference TRBV7-2 and TRBJ1-5): GAGVSQSPSNKVTEKGKDVELRCDPISGHTALYWYRQSLGQGLEFLIYFQGNSAPDKSGLPSDRFSAERTGGSVSTLTIQRTQQEDSAVYLCASSSEGGVGGQPQHFGDGTRLSIL.

This chain connects TRBV6-5 to TRBJ1-3, with a weak D call TRBD1 (6 bases). V was trimmed by 5 bases and J by 0 bases, leaving 8 bases between them. Germline assignment: CDR1 MNHEY and CDR2 SVGAGI. The CDR3 is 14 amino acids. This CDR3 is CASSRTVSGNTIYF. CDR3 nucleotides: TGTGCCAGCAGTCGGACAGTCTCTGGAAACACCATATATTTT.

The chain employs TRBV29-1 and TRBJ1-5; TRBD1 is a possible D gene (6 bases). CDR3 size: 14 residues. Trimming cost V 7 bases and J 0 bases, with 13 bases left between them. Germline-derived CDR1 and CDR2 are SQVTM and ANQGSEA. The CDR3 loop reads CSAKRGGSNQPQHF. The DNA for the CDR3 is TGCAGCGCCAAAAGGGGGGGTAGCAATCAGCCCCAGCATTTT.

V usage is TRBV5-1 and J usage is TRBJ1-1, with TRBD1 identical over 8 bases. The CDR3 runs 18 residues. Germline loops: CDR1 SGHRS, CDR2 YFSETQ. The V gene end was trimmed by 3 bases and the J gene end by 5 bases; junction bases not matched to a gene: 18. CDR3 nucleotide sequence: TGCGCCAGCAGCTCCCGGAACCTCACTTGGACAGGGAATACTGAAGCTTTCTTT. Its translation is CASSSRNLTWTGNTEAFF.